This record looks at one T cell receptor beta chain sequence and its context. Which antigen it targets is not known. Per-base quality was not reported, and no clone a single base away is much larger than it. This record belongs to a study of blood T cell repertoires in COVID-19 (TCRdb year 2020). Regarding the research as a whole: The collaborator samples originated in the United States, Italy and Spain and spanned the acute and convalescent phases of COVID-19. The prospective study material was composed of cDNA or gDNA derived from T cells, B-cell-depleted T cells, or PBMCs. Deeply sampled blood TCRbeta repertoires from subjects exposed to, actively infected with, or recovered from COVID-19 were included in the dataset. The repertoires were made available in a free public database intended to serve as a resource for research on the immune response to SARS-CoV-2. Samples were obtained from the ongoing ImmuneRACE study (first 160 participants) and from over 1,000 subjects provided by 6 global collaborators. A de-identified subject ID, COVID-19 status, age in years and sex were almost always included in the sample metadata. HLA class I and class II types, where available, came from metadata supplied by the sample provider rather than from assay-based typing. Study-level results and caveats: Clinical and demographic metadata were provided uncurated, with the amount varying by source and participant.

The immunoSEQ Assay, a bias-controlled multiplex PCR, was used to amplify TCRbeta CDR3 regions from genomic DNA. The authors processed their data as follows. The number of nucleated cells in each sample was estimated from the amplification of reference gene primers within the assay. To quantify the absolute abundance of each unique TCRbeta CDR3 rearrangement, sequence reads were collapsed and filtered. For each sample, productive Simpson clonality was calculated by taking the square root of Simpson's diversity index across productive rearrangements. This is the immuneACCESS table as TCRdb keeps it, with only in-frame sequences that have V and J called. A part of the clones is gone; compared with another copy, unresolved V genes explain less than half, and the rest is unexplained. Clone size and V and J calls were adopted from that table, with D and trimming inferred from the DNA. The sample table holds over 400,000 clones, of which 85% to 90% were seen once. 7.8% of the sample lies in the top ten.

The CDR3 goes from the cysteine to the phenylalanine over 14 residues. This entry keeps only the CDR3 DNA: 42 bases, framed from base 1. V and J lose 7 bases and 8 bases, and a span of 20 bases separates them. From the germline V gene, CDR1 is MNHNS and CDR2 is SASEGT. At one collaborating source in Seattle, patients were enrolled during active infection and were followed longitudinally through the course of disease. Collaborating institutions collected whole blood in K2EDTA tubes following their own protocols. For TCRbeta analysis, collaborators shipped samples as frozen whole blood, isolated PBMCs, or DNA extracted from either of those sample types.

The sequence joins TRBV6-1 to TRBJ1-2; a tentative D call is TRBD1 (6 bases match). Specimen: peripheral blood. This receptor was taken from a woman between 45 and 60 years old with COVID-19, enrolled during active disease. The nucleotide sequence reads TGTGCCAGCACAGGGGATGGGGCCTTCCGCGGCTACACCTTC. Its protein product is CASTGDGAFRGYTF.